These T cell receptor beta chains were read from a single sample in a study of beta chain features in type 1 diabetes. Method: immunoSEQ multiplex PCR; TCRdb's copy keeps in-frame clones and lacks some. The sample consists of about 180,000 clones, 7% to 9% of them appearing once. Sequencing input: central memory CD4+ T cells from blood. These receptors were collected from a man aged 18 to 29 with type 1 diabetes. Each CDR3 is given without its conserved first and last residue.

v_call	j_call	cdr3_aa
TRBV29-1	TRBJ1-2	SVVGRLQGEGNYGYT
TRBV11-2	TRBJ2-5	ASSSTSGGSKTQY
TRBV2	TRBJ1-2	ASSGDRVNYGYT
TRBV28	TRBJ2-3	ATSRWGLASADTQY
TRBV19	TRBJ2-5	ASSRAGIQETQY
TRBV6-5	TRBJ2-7	ASNRDRGRYEQY
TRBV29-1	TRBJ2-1	SVEGTVSEQF
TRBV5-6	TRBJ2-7	ASSQIHGGEQY
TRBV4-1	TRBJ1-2	ASRGLGYGYT
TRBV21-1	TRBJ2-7	ASSCWIKDYATFYEQY
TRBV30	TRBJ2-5	AWSSKTGTREVTQY
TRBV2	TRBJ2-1	ASSENSGNEQF
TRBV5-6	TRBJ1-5	ASSLVGSQSNQPQH
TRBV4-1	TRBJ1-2	ASSRTGAFNYGYT
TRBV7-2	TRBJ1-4	ASSLGGSANSEKLF
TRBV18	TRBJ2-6	ASSPRGRRGSGANVLT
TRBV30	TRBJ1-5	AWRSQDNQPQH
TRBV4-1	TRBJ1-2	ASSQGSDRGYHYGYT